This T cell receptor beta chain appears in the sequencing data of a study of regulatory T cells in long-lasting Graves disease. V gave up 2 bases and J gave up 2 bases, with 13 bases separating them. CDR3 length: 14 amino acids. Germline assignment: CDR1 SQVTM and CDR2 ANQGSEA. This clonotype came up a few times. Its antigen is currently unknown. Time point specified: newly diagnosed GD, antithyroid drugs for less than 3 months. RNA extracted from PBMCs served as the sequencing template. It was American Thyroid Association guidelines that determined Graves' disease diagnosis. CDR3 regions were amplified by Arm-PCR using iRepertoire HTBI primers to build TCR beta libraries. From the multiplex PCR reads, TCRdb called clonotypes with MiXCR, one entry per CDR3 protein. The table lists around 480,000 distinct CDR3 sequences, roughly 16% of them singletons. General study findings and limits: Repertoires from persistent disease leaned toward TRBV28, TRBJ1-2 and TRBJ2-5.

The same sample was also used in a study of T cells in Graves' hyperthyroidism and ophthalmopathy. Per that paper: Newly diagnosed hyperthyroidism, duration under 2 months, in patients aged 18 to 65. Within blood appeared most thyroid clonotypes that had expanded above 0.001.

The sequencing here drew on peripheral blood mononuclear cells (PBMCs), taken at new diagnosis, from a patient treated with antithyroid drugs. The sequence came from a woman aged 35-65 years with Graves disease. This rearrangement joins TRBV29-1 to TRBJ2-7; D may be TRBD1 or TRBD2 (6 bases each). The CDR3 spells CSVESGAGAYEQYF. CDR3 DNA sequence: TGCAGCGTTGAATCGGGGGCTGGGGCCTACGAGCAGTACTTC.